This T cell receptor beta chain was sequenced during a study of T cell responses to AZD1222 COVID-19 vaccine. The study's findings and limits: Baseline seropositives among AZD1222 recipients totaled only six or seven. White British donors predominated, females outnumbered males, and clonal diversity was possibly underestimated. Sampling captured repertoires only after the peak T cell response. The study found vaccine-associated CD4 TCRs spanning spike, dominant at 160-218 and 743-854.

Comment on this clone: Its target is unknown.

Sequenced by immunoSEQ multiplex PCR; TCRdb stores in-frame clones only, minus some. The repertoire holds roughly 110,000 clones, with more than 70% as singletons. The germline gives CDR1 SGHTS, CDR2 YDEGEE. V lost 0 bases to trimming and J lost 0 bases, with 8 bases between them. The CDR3 covers 15 residues. The sample was peripheral blood, taken 28 days after the second AZD1222 dose. The TCR sequence derives from an adult who received the AZD1222 COVID-19 vaccine. The chain couples TRBV5-8 to TRBJ2-3; D call uncertain. The CDR3 bases are TGTGCCAGCAGCTTGGGACTTGACAGCACAGATACGCAGTATTTT. It translates to CASSLGLDSTDTQYF.